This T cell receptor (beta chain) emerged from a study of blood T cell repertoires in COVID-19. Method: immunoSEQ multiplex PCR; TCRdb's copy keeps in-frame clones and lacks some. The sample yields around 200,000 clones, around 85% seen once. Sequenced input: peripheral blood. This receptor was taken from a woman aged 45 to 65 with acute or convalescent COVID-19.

The CDR3 DNA follows: TGTGCCAGCACCCCAGCGGGTACCTCCTACGAGCAGTACTTC. Amino acid sequence: CASTPAGTSYEQYF. V gene TRBV6-2 or TRBV6-3 combines with J gene TRBJ2-7; possible D gene TRBD2, 6 bases. This CDR3 is built from 14 residues. CDR1 MNHEY and CDR2 SVGEGT come from the germline V gene. Between the trimmed V and J ends, which lost 7 bases and 0 bases, there was a span of 13 bases.